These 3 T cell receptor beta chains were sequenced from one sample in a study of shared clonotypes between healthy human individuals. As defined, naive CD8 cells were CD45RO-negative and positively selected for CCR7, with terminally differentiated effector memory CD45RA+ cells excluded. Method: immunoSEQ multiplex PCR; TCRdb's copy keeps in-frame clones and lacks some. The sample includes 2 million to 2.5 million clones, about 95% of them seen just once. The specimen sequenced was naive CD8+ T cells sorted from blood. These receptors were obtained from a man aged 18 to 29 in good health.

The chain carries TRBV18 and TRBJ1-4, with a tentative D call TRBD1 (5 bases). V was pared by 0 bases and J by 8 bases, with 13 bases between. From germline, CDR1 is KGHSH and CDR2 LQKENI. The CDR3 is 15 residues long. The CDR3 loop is CASSPPLGVEEKLFF. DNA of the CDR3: TGTGCCAGCTCACCACCGTTAGGGGTGGAAGAAAAACTGTTTTTT. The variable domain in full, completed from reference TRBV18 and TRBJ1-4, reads NAGVMQNPRHLVRRRGQEARLRCSPMKGHSHVYWYRQLPEEGLKFMVYLQKENIIDESGMPKERFSAEFPKEGPSILRIQQVVRGDSAAYFCASSPPLGVEEKLFFGSGTQLSVL.

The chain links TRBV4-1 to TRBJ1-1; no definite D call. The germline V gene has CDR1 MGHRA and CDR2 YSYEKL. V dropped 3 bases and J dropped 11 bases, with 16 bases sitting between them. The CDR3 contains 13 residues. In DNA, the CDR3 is TGCGCCAGCAGCCACTACATGAGTTCAGAGGCTTTCTTT. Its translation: CASSHYMSSEAFF.

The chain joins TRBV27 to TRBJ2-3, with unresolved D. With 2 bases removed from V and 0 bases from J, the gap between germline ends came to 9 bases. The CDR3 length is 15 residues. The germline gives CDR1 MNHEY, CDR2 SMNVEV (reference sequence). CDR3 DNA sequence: TGTGCCAGCAGTTTACGCGGAACTAGCACAGATACGCAGTATTTT. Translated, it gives CASSLRGTSTDTQYF.